The 27 T cell receptor beta chains below all came from one sample that was sequenced in a study of T cell changes during pregnancy in multiple sclerosis. Data came from immunoSEQ multiplex PCR; TCRdb stores just in-frame clones and leaves some out. The sample records around 60,000 clones, 91% being singletons. The material sequenced was CD4+ T cells from peripheral blood mononuclear cells, taken after pregnancy. These receptors were obtained from a female donor in good health, enrolled as a control in a pregnancy study.

The chain combines TRBV6-1 with TRBJ2-2; possibly TRBD1 for D (5 bases). CDR3 size: 15 residues. The V and J ends lost 7 bases and 6 bases respectively, with 18 bases between them. CDR1 MNHNS and CDR2 SASEGT come from the germline V gene. CDR3 coding DNA: TGTGCCAGCAATGTCGCAGGACAAATCGCCGGGGAGCTGTTTTTT. Its translation is CASNVAGQIAGELFF.

The chain has TRBV9 and TRBJ2-1; 7 bases fit TRBD1. This CDR3 region has 15 residues. The V segment lost 3 bases and the J segment 9 bases; nucleotides outside the gene matches: 12. Germline assignment: CDR1 SGDLS and CDR2 YYNGEE. Here the CDR3 reads CASSARGQVHSEQFF. The CDR3 DNA is TGTGCCAGCAGCGCCAGAGGACAGGTCCACAGTGAGCAGTTCTTC.

The chain uses TRBV2 and TRBJ1-2; D is possibly TRBD1 (5 bases). CDR3 length: 13 amino acids. CDR1 is SNHLY and CDR2 is FYNNEI in the germline V gene. The V end lost 3 bases, the J end lost 6 bases, and 11 bases lay between the germline ends. CDR3 in DNA: TGTGCCAGCAGTGAGGGGGGTACCCATGGCTACACCTTC. It specifies CASSEGGTHGYTF.

CDR3 region: CATSRDPGQVYEQYF. The DNA of the CDR3 is TGTGCCACCAGCAGAGACCCGGGACAGGTGTACGAGCAGTACTTC. The chain couples TRBV15 to TRBJ2-7, with TRBD1 matching over 8 bases. The V segment lost 0 bases and the J segment 4 bases; nucleotides outside the gene matches: 5. The germline gives CDR1 LNHNV, CDR2 YYDKDF (reference sequence). This CDR3 is 15 amino acids long.

The CDR3 is CATSRTSTPDTQYF. In DNA, the CDR3 is TGTGCCACCAGCAGGACTAGCACCCCAGATACGCAGTATTTT. This chain connects TRBV15 to TRBJ2-3; 7 bases align to TRBD2. CDR1 LNHNV and CDR2 YYDKDF come from the germline V gene (reference sequence). J was trimmed by 4 bases and V by 3 bases; bases with no gene match: 4. The CDR3 length is 14 residues.

This sequence joins TRBV4-3 and TRBJ2-2, with 7 nucleotides matching TRBD1. V lost 2 bases to trimming and J lost 3 bases; unmatched junction nucleotides: 6. The CDR3 spans 16 residues. CDR1 and CDR2 from the germline V gene are LGHNA and YSLEER. CDR3 loop: CASSQRQGPYTGELFF. The DNA for the CDR3 is TGCGCCAGCAGCCAAAGACAGGGCCCTTACACCGGGGAGCTGTTTTTT.

This clone was observed a few times. This chain links TRBV21-1 with TRBJ2-1; the table's D call, TRBD2, has no DNA check behind it. TRBV21-1 is noted as a pseudogene. There are 14 residues in the CDR3. The CDR3 region has the DNA TGTGCCAGCAGCAAAAAAAGACTAGACAATGAGCAGTTCTTC. Protein: CASSKKRLDNEQFF.

This chain joins TRBV18 and TRBJ2-5, with D maybe TRBD2 (6 bases). The CDR3 contains 13 residues. Germline V lookup: CDR1 KGHSH, CDR2 LQKENI. The ends were cut back, 6 bases at V and 5 bases at J, with 13 bases in the middle. Written as DNA, the CDR3 is TGTGCCAGCTCGCCCAGTGGGAGGGAGACCCAGTACTTC. Amino acids: CASSPSGRETQYF.

A single count supports this clone. V usage is TRBV19 and J usage is TRBJ2-7, with 7 bases fitting TRBD1. Germline V lookup: CDR1 LNHDA, CDR2 SQIVND (reference sequence). This CDR3 comprises 14 residues. Germline trimming cut 5 bases from V and 5 bases from J; bases unmatched to any gene: 9. The CDR3 DNA sequence: TGTGCCAGTAGTCTCAGACAGGGACCCAACGAGCAGTACTTC. It codes for CASSLRQGPNEQYF.

The V call is TRBV19, the J call TRBJ2-2, with a tentative D call TRBD2 (5 bases). V shed 7 bases and J shed 5 bases, with 11 bases lying between them. The CDR3 is made up of 13 amino acids. Germline CDR1 and CDR2: LNHDA and SQIVND (reference sequence). CDR3 sequence reads: CASIEGSTGELFF. CDR3 nucleotides: TGTGCCAGTATTGAGGGATCGACCGGGGAGCTGTTTTTT.

This CDR3 reads CAWSPDRVTGELFF. CDR3 DNA: TGTGCCTGGAGTCCCGACAGAGTCACCGGGGAGCTGTTTTTT. The rearrangement links TRBV30 to TRBJ2-2; a possible D gene is TRBD1 (5 bases). This CDR3 has 14 amino acids. V lost 2 bases to trimming and J lost 4 bases, with 11 bases between them. Germline CDR1 is GTSNPN and CDR2 is SVGIG (reference sequence).

This rearrangement joins TRBV20-1 to TRBJ1-3; D gene ambiguous. CDR1 is DFQATT, CDR2 SNEGSKA, per germline (reference sequence). V was shortened by 5 bases and J by 8 bases, with 10 bases between the two germline ends. This CDR3 has 11 amino acids. CDR3 coding DNA: TGCAGTGCTCGGAGTCGGGACACCATATATTTT. Amino acids: CSARSRDTIYF.

This chain links TRBV13 with TRBJ2-2, with D unclear. The V end was cut by 5 bases, the J end by 6 bases, with 7 bases between. Germline V lookup: CDR1 PRHDT, CDR2 FYEKMQ (reference sequence). The CDR3 is 12 amino acids. The DNA of the CDR3 is TGTGCCAGCAGCCTATCGGCCGGGGAGCTGTTTTTT. This translates into CASSLSAGELFF.

The gene calls are TRBV12-5 and TRBJ1-3; 7 bases map to TRBD1. The germline V gene has CDR1 LGHNT and CDR2 FRNRAP. This CDR3 contains 14 residues. Trimming removed 6 bases from V and 5 bases from J; junction bases left unmatched: 7. The CDR3 here is CASGSGTVRNTIYF. CDR3 in DNA: TGTGCTAGTGGCTCAGGGACAGTCCGAAACACCATATATTTT.

The rearrangement links TRBV5-4 to TRBJ1-4, with D unclear. The CDR3 has 14 amino acids. V was clipped by 4 bases and J by 0 bases, with 7 bases between them. Germline CDR1 and CDR2: SGHNT and YYREEE (reference sequence). CDR3 region: CASSQAATNEKLFF. For the CDR3, the DNA is TGTGCCAGCAGCCAAGCGGCAACTAATGAAAAACTGTTTTTT.

The chain joins TRBV27 to TRBJ1-2, with 9 bases lining up with TRBD1. V dropped 3 bases and J dropped 1; count of bases not matched to a gene: 6. The CDR3 is 16 amino acids. From germline, CDR1 is MNHEY and CDR2 SMNVEV (reference sequence). The DNA of the CDR3 is TGTGCCAGCAGTTTTTGGACAGGGGCGCGTAACTATGGCTACACCTTC. It codes for CASSFWTGARNYGYTF.

The chain is built from TRBV19 and TRBJ1-2; D possibly corresponds to TRBD1 (5 bases). CDR1 and CDR2 (germline): LNHDA, SQIVND (reference sequence). This CDR3 comprises 14 residues. Trimming removed 9 bases from V and 0 bases from J, with 14 bases in between. The CDR3: CASVRDSPNYGYTF. CDR3 nucleotides: TGTGCCAGCGTCCGGGACTCGCCTAACTATGGCTACACCTTC.

This CDR3 reads CASRVRSSYEQYF. The CDR3 DNA sequence: TGTGCCAGCAGGGTTAGGAGCTCCTACGAGCAGTACTTC. This chain connects TRBV5-4 to TRBJ2-7; no firm D call. From germline, CDR1 is SGHNT and CDR2 YYREEE (reference sequence). This CDR3 has 13 amino acids. The ends were cut back, 5 bases at V and 0 bases at J, with 9 bases in the middle.

V gene TRBV5-4 combines with J gene TRBJ2-7, with D possibly TRBD1 on 5 matching bases. Germline CDR1 and CDR2: SGHNT and YYREEE (reference sequence). V was clipped by 0 bases and J by 3 bases, with 13 bases between them. The CDR3 covers 15 residues. CDR3 nucleotides: TGTGCCAGCAGCTTGGATGCAGGGCCATACTACGAGCAGTACTTC. Translation gives CASSLDAGPYYEQYF.

The chain employs TRBV6-4 and TRBJ2-7, with 9 positions matching TRBD1. J was trimmed by 2 bases and V by 6 bases; bases with no gene match: 8. Germline loops: CDR1 MRHNA, CDR2 SNTAGT. This CDR3 spans 15 amino acids. CDR3 DNA sequence: TGTGCCAGCAGAACACAGGGGGCTTTAGCCTACGAGCAGTACTTC. The encoded protein is CASRTQGALAYEQYF.

The chain combines TRBV4-2 with TRBJ2-3; TRBD2 might be the D (6 bases). Trimming removed 1 base from V and 2 bases from J, with 13 bases in between. The CDR3 contains 16 residues. Germline CDR1 and CDR2: LGHNA and YNFKEQ. The CDR3 loop is CASSQAGDLSTDTQYF. The CDR3 DNA follows: TGTGCCAGCAGCCAAGCGGGGGACCTCTCCACAGATACGCAGTATTTT.

V is TRBV30 and J is TRBJ1-3, with 7 bases matching TRBD1. The V gene end was trimmed by 1 base and the J gene end by 2 bases; junction bases not matched to a gene: 5. Germline values: CDR1 GTSNPN, CDR2 SVGIG (reference sequence). The CDR3 is 15 amino acids. CDR3 DNA: TGTGCCTGGAGTGGCCTGACAGGGACTGGAAACACCATATATTTT. Translating gives CAWSGLTGTGNTIYF.

This chain joins TRBV18 and TRBJ1-2; 7 bases are shared with TRBD1. In germline, CDR1 is KGHSH, CDR2 LQKENI. J gave up 1 base and V 0 bases, and 11 bases lay outside the gene matches. CDR3 size: 18 residues. CDR3 sequence: CASSPPISETGSNYGYTF. The CDR3 bases are TGTGCCAGCTCACCACCCATATCGGAGACAGGGAGTAACTATGGCTACACCTTC. The whole variable domain, remainder taken from reference TRBV18 and TRBJ1-2, is NAGVMQNPRHLVRRRGQEARLRCSPMKGHSHVYWYRQLPEEGLKFMVYLQKENIIDESGMPKERFSAEFPKEGPSILRIQQVVRGDSAAYFCASSPPISETGSNYGYTFGSGTRLTVV.

This sequence joins TRBV5-4 and TRBJ1-5; D is possibly TRBD1 (6 bases). CDR1 and CDR2 (germline): SGHNT, YYREEE (reference sequence). The CDR3 is 15 amino acids. The V and J ends lost 4 bases and 6 bases respectively, with 17 bases between them. CDR3 coding DNA: TGTGCCAGCAGCGAGGGGGGGGACACGGGTCAGCCCCAGCATTTT. Translating gives CASSEGGDTGQPQHF.

This rearrangement joins TRBV29-1 to TRBJ1-1; D is uncertain. Germline CDR1 and CDR2: SQVTM and ANQGSEA. The CDR3 contains 13 residues. V gave up 5 bases and J gave up 0 bases, with 10 bases separating them. The CDR3 sequence: CSVKRAVNTEAFF. CDR3 in DNA: TGCAGCGTTAAGCGGGCCGTGAACACTGAAGCTTTCTTT.

The chain carries TRBV7-3 and TRBJ2-5; D might be TRBD2 (6 bases). The CDR3 runs to 15 residues. The V and J ends lost 0 bases and 4 bases respectively, with 12 bases between them. Germline V gene lookup returns CDR1 SGHTA and CDR2 FQGTGA. CDR3: CASSLTLGGRETQYF. The CDR3 region has the DNA TGTGCCAGCAGCTTAACGTTGGGGGGTAGAGAGACCCAGTACTTC.

With regard to this clone: Different DNA sequences within this sample yield the same CDR3. The genes are TRBV30 and TRBJ1-5; 7 nucleotides line up with TRBD1. CDR3 length equals 13 residues. The V and J ends lost 1 base and 4 bases, in that order; junction bases with no gene match: 1. Germline CDR1 is GTSNPN and CDR2 is SVGIG (reference sequence). The CDR3 region is CAWSGQGNQPQHF. The CDR3, as DNA: TGTGCCTGGAGTGGACAGGGTAATCAGCCCCAGCATTTT.